The 17 T cell receptor beta chains listed next were all sequenced from one sample in a study of T cell clonotyping in hematopoietic cell transplantation. Repertoires were generated with immunoSEQ multiplex PCR, while TCRdb's copy carries only in-frame clones and drops some. In the table there are 65,000 to 75,000 clones, just under 95% of which are singletons. Sequences were obtained from peripheral blood mononuclear cells. Every receptor here comes from a man aged 50 to 60 in good health. Some clones in this sample may be carry-over from other donors' samples.

The gene calls are TRBV28 and TRBJ2-1, with D maybe TRBD1 (6 bases). V gave up 6 bases and J gave up 0 bases, with 6 bases separating them. This CDR3 has 13 amino acids. The germline V gene encodes CDR1 MDHEN and CDR2 SYDVKM. The DNA for the CDR3 is TGTGCCAGCAGGGGGGCCTCCTACAATGAGCAGTTCTTC. Its translation is CASRGASYNEQFF.

This chain links TRBV5-1 with TRBJ2-3; the D is unclear. Germline CDR1 and CDR2: SGHRS and YFSETQ. This CDR3 is built from 16 residues. The ends were cut back, 0 bases at V and 2 bases at J, with 13 bases in the middle. DNA of the CDR3: TGCGCCAGCAGCTTGGTAGGCGACGTAATCACAGATACGCAGTATTTT. Translating it yields CASSLVGDVITDTQYF.

There are a few counts of this clone. V and J are TRBV5-4 and TRBJ1-1, with 8 bases that match TRBD1. This CDR3 is built from 13 residues. V gave up 4 bases and J gave up 5 bases; unmatched junction bases: 4. The germline V gene has CDR1 SGHNT and CDR2 YYREEE (reference sequence). The CDR3 spells CASSPGGRTEAFF. As DNA, the CDR3 is TGTGCCAGCAGCCCAGGGGGCCGGACTGAAGCTTTCTTT.

V and J are TRBV5-1 and TRBJ1-2, with a weak D call TRBD1 (5 bases). Germline CDR1 is SGHRS and CDR2 is YFSETQ. The CDR3 runs to 15 residues. V dropped 3 bases and J dropped 3 bases, with 15 bases sitting between them. The CDR3: CASSSRGGHDYGYTF. The CDR3 nucleotides are TGCGCCAGCAGCTCTCGGGGCGGACACGACTATGGCTACACCTTC.

The V gene is TRBV5-6, the J gene TRBJ1-6; 7 bases line up with TRBD1. The CDR3 extends over 16 amino acids. The V gene end was trimmed by 4 bases and the J gene end by 10 bases; junction bases not matched to a gene: 14. Looked up from germline, CDR1 is SGHDT and CDR2 is YYEEEE. CDR3 nucleotides: TGTGCCAGCAGCCGGGGTTCGACAGGGAACGCCTCACCCCTCCACTTT. Protein sequence: CASSRGSTGNASPLHF.

The chain uses TRBV5-1 and TRBJ2-7; 14 positions match TRBD2. Germline V gene data show CDR1 as SGHRS and CDR2 as YFSETQ. The CDR3 is 16 amino acids. V lost 3 bases and J lost 4; bases outside the gene matches: 6. CDR3 region: CASSYGLAGGQYEQYF. The CDR3 DNA sequence: TGCGCCAGCAGCTACGGACTAGCGGGAGGACAATACGAGCAGTACTTC.

The chain has TRBV2 and TRBJ2-3; TRBD2 matches at 13 bases. The CDR3 is 16 amino acids. Germline lookup yields CDR1 SNHLY and CDR2 FYNNEI. V trimming: 5 bases; J trimming: 3 bases; junction bases outside the gene matches: 5. CDR3 sequence: CASSRTSGGVTDTQYF. CDR3 DNA sequence: TGTGCCAGCAGTCGGACTAGCGGGGGTGTAACAGATACGCAGTATTTT.

The genes are TRBV7-8 and TRBJ1-6, with 7 bases that match TRBD1. Germline V gene lookup returns CDR1 SGHVS and CDR2 FQNEAQ. V was pared by 2 bases and J by 7 bases, with 11 bases of the junction left unmatched. This CDR3 region has 17 residues. The chain's CDR3 is CASSLTRQGDFNSPLHF. The CDR3, as DNA: TGTGCCAGCAGCTTAACTCGACAGGGTGATTTCAATTCACCCCTCCACTTT.

This chain uses TRBV11-2 with TRBJ2-7; 11 positions agree with TRBD1. CDR3 length: 15 residues. With V trimmed by 3 bases and J by 2 bases, 3 bases remained unmatched. Germline V gene data show CDR1 as SGHAT and CDR2 as FQNNGV. The CDR3 nucleotides are TGTGCCAGCAGCTTTCCGGGACAGGGGGCCTACGAGCAGTACTTC. Residues: CASSFPGQGAYEQYF.

This chain links TRBV19 with TRBJ2-6, with D perhaps being TRBD1 or TRBD2 (5 bases each). The CDR3 contains 16 residues. Trimming removed 6 bases at V and 4 bases at J, with 16 bases between. Germline lookup yields CDR1 LNHDA and CDR2 SQIVND (reference sequence). As DNA, the CDR3 is TGTGCCAGTAGATCGGGACGTCCGGAAGGGGCCAACGTCCTGACTTTC. Amino acid sequence: CASRSGRPEGANVLTF.

The rearrangement uses TRBV10-3 and TRBJ1-1; D gene uncertain. V was cut by 2 bases and J by 0 bases, with 13 bases left in between. Germline lookup yields CDR1 ENHRY and CDR2 SYGVKD. The CDR3 consists of 16 residues. The CDR3 here is CAISELRPRMNTEAFF. The CDR3, as DNA: TGTGCCATCAGTGAGCTCAGACCCCGTATGAACACTGAAGCTTTCTTT.

The CDR3 DNA sequence: TGCGCCAGCAAAGATCTCCGGACAGAAACCTACAATGAGCAGTTCTTC. Protein product: CASKDLRTETYNEQFF. This chain connects TRBV5-1 to TRBJ2-1; a possible D gene is TRBD1 (6 bases). The CDR3 loop spans 16 amino acids. Trimming pared 6 bases from V and 2 bases from J, leaving 18 bases between. Germline CDR1 SGHRS, CDR2 YFSETQ.

As DNA, the CDR3 is TGCGCCAGCAGCCCGCGCGGGGGGAGGAATCAGCCCCAGCATTTT. Translated: CASSPRGGRNQPQHF. The chain links TRBV5-1 to TRBJ1-5, with D possibly TRBD1 on 5 matching bases. The V end was cut by 4 bases, the J end by 4 bases, with 15 bases between. The CDR3 loop spans 15 amino acids. CDR1 is SGHRS and CDR2 is YFSETQ in the germline V gene.

This chain links TRBV7-9 with TRBJ2-7; tentative D call: TRBD2 (6 bases). The CDR3 length is 15 residues. The germline V and J ends were trimmed by 5 bases and 0 bases, with 14 bases remaining between them. Germline assignment: CDR1 SEHNR and CDR2 FQNEAQ (reference sequence). CDR3 bases: TGTGCCAGCAGCCTCGGGACTTGGAGCTCCTACGAGCAGTACTTC. Its protein is CASSLGTWSSYEQYF.

This clone appeared once. V is TRBV7-2 and J is TRBJ2-5; D is ambiguous. Trimming pared 5 bases from V and 2 bases from J, leaving 12 bases between. The CDR3 extends over 14 amino acids. Germline CDR1 is SGHTA and CDR2 is FQGNSA. DNA for the CDR3: TGTGCCAGCAGCCCGACCCTAGTACAAGAGACCCAGTACTTC. Translation: CASSPTLVQETQYF.

The chain joins TRBV6-5 to TRBJ1-1; no firm D call. Germline CDR1 is MNHEY and CDR2 is SVGAGI. The V end lost 5 bases, the J end lost 4 bases, and 11 bases lay between the germline ends. The CDR3 is 13 amino acids. The CDR3 DNA reads as TGTGCCAGCAGTGGTTGGGGAAGCACTGAAGCTTTCTTT. Its protein product is CASSGWGSTEAFF.

V gene TRBV13 combines with J gene TRBJ2-7, with D unresolved. This CDR3 region has 13 residues. The germline V gene encodes CDR1 PRHDT and CDR2 FYEKMQ (reference sequence). V was clipped by 1 base and J by 6 bases, with 10 bases between them. The CDR3 DNA is TGTGCCAGCAGCTTAGCTGGGCCCCTCGAGCAGTACTTC. Its translation: CASSLAGPLEQYF.